These 27 T cell receptor beta chains originate from one sample sequenced in a study of blood T cell repertoires in COVID-19. Sequencing used immunoSEQ multiplex PCR; TCRdb keeps in-frame clones, though not all of them. The sample contains about 97,000 clones, approximately 87% of which appear only once. Specimen: peripheral blood. These receptors were obtained from a human donor in a cohort sampled during active COVID-19.

V usage is TRBV30 and J usage is TRBJ2-2; TRBD1 matches 10 bases. The CDR3 is made up of 14 amino acids. V lost 4 bases and J lost 6; bases outside the gene matches: 5. Germline lookup yields CDR1 GTSNPN and CDR2 SVGIG (reference sequence). The CDR3 sequence is CAWMDRGTAGELFF. CDR3 sequence (DNA): TGTGCCTGGATGGACAGGGGGACGGCCGGGGAGCTGTTTTTT.

The chain recombines TRBV5-4 with TRBJ1-2; 11 bases fit TRBD1. The CDR3 totals 13 residues. Germline V gene sequence: CDR1 SGHNT, CDR2 YYREEE (reference sequence). J was trimmed by 6 bases and V by 4 bases; bases with no gene match: 2. As DNA, the CDR3 is TGTGCCAGCAGCCGGGACAGGGGGGATGGCTACACCTTC. Amino acids: CASSRDRGDGYTF.

J is TRBJ2-6 and V is TRBV7-2; D not resolved. Germline-derived CDR1 and CDR2 are SGHTA and FQGNSA. CDR3 length: 17 amino acids. The V end lost 1 base, the J end lost 0 bases, and 10 bases lay between the germline ends. CDR3 nucleotide sequence: TGTGCCAGCAGCTTAGGAGCGCCGGGCTCTGGGGCCAACGTCCTGACTTTC. Translated: CASSLGAPGSGANVLTF.

This clone occurred once. The V and J genes are TRBV18 and TRBJ1-1; D remains unclear. V lost 6 bases and J 0 bases, leaving 14 bases between the germline ends. The CDR3 sequence is 15 residues long. The germline CDR1 and CDR2 sequences are KGHSH and LQKENI. CDR3 loop: CASSPGLYMNTEAFF. CDR3 nucleotide sequence: TGTGCCAGCTCCCCAGGACTCTACATGAACACTGAAGCTTTCTTT. Variable domain in full (rest from reference TRBV18 and TRBJ1-1): NAGVMQNPRHLVRRRGQEARLRCSPMKGHSHVYWYRQLPEEGLKFMVYLQKENIIDESGMPKERFSAEFPKEGPSILRIQQVVRGDSAAYFCASSPGLYMNTEAFFGQGTRLTVV.

The CDR3 spells CAISGGPQSHEQYF. CDR3 in DNA: TGTGCCATCAGCGGGGGACCTCAGAGCCACGAGCAGTACTTC. The rearrangement links TRBV10-3 to TRBJ2-7, with D possibly matching TRBD2 (6 bases). Trimming removed 6 bases at V and 5 bases at J, with 17 bases between. The CDR3 extends over 14 amino acids. Germline CDR1 and CDR2: ENHRY and SYGVKD.

The J gene is TRBJ2-7, the V gene TRBV7-9; 8 positions match TRBD1. CDR1 and CDR2 (germline): SEHNR, FQNEAQ (reference sequence). The V gene end was trimmed by 4 bases and the J gene end by 0 bases; junction bases not matched to a gene: 8. The CDR3 loop spans 16 amino acids. The CDR3 coding sequence is TGTGCCAGCAGCTCTGGACCGGGACAGGTCTCCTACGAGCAGTACTTC. The encoded protein is CASSSGPGQVSYEQYF.

The J gene is TRBJ1-2, the V gene TRBV18; a weak D match, TRBD1 (5 bases). This CDR3 spans 13 amino acids. V lost 4 bases to trimming and J lost 3 bases, with 9 bases between them. CDR1 is KGHSH, CDR2 LQKENI, per germline. The CDR3 spells CASSHLTDYGYTF. The CDR3 DNA sequence: TGTGCCAGCTCACACCTGACAGACTATGGCTACACCTTC. Complete variable domain (other parts from reference TRBV18 and TRBJ1-2): NAGVMQNPRHLVRRRGQEARLRCSPMKGHSHVYWYRQLPEEGLKFMVYLQKENIIDESGMPKERFSAEFPKEGPSILRIQQVVRGDSAAYFCASSHLTDYGYTFGSGTRLTVV.

This clone has more than one count but fewer than ten. One end of the junction is discordant with germline, which a read error may explain. The rearrangement uses TRBV7-7 and TRBJ2-2; 7 bases map to TRBD1. The germline V gene encodes CDR1 SSHAT and CDR2 FNYEAQ (reference sequence). The CDR3 length is 16 residues. The CDR3 here is CASSSQGVHNTGELFF. The CDR3 coding sequence is TGTGCTAGCAGCTCCCAGGGGGTGCATAACACCGGGGAGCTGTTTTTT.

The chain joins TRBV14 to TRBJ1-6; the D gene is possibly TRBD1 (5 bases). V lost 2 bases to trimming and J lost 10 bases, with 9 bases between them. The CDR3 is made up of 13 amino acids. Germline CDR1 reads SGHDN; CDR2 reads FVKESK. Here the CDR3 DNA reads TGTGCCAGCAGCCAAAACAGGATATCACCCCTCCACTTT. As protein: CASSQNRISPLHF. The complete variable domain, with remaining parts taken from reference TRBV14 and TRBJ1-6, reads EAGVTQFPSHSVIEKGQTVTLRCDPISGHDNLYWYRRVMGKEIKFLLHFVKESKQDESGMPNNRFLAERTGGTYSTLKVQPAELEDSGVYFCASSQNRISPLHFGNGTRLTVT.

This rearrangement joins TRBV3-1 (or the pseudogene TRBV3-2) to TRBJ2-5; 8 nucleotides align to TRBD2. The J segment lost 4 bases and the V segment lost 0 bases, leaving 10 bases of the junction unmatched. There are 17 residues in the CDR3. In germline, CDR1 is LGHDT, CDR2 YNNKEL (reference sequence). The CDR3 region is CASSQDWLAGGRETQYF. CDR3 in DNA: TGTGCCAGCAGCCAAGATTGGCTAGCGGGTGGTCGAGAGACCCAGTACTTC.

The chain is built from TRBV19 and TRBJ2-1; 8 bases line up with TRBD2. This CDR3 has 12 residues. Germline assignment: CDR1 LNHDA and CDR2 SQIVND (reference sequence). The junction had 2 bases not matched to a gene; V was cut back by 9 bases and J by 4 bases. The CDR3 nucleotides read TGTGCCAGCGGGGGGGATTACAATGAGCAGTTCTTC. Amino acids: CASGGDYNEQFF.

The chain combines TRBV6-1 with TRBJ1-2; a weak D match, TRBD1 (5 bases). The CDR3 covers 17 residues. Germline-derived CDR1 and CDR2 are MNHNS and SASEGT. V gave up 2 bases and J gave up 4 bases, with 20 bases separating them. CDR3 bases: TGTGCCAGCAGTGAAAGACGCACAGGAGATGCCGTCTATGGCTACACCTTC. Translated, it gives CASSERRTGDAVYGYTF.

The genes are TRBV27 and TRBJ2-3, with no clear D. Trimming removed 2 bases from V and 2 bases from J, with 5 bases in between. The CDR3 runs 13 residues. Per the germline V gene, CDR1 is MNHEY and CDR2 is SMNVEV (reference sequence). The CDR3 nucleotides are TGTGCCAGCAGTTTAGGGCCCACAGATACGCAGTATTTT. It is translated as CASSLGPTDTQYF.

This chain connects TRBV5-1 to TRBJ2-2, with 7 positions matching TRBD2. The trim removed 2 bases at V and 7 bases at J, leaving 5 bases unmatched. The V gene's germline CDR1 is SGHRS and CDR2 YFSETQ. CDR3 length: 14 residues. CDR3 DNA sequence: TGCGCCAGCAGCTTCGGGGAGGGGAGCGGGGAGCTGTTTTTT. Translation gives CASSFGEGSGELFF. Complete variable domain (other parts from reference TRBV5-1 and TRBJ2-2): KAGVTQTPRYLIKTRGQQVTLSCSPISGHRSVSWYQQTPGQGLQFLFEYFSETQRNKGNFPGRFSGRQFSNSRSEMNVSTLELGDSALYLCASSFGEGSGELFFGEGSRLTVL.

This clone was detected a few times. This chain joins TRBV6-1 and TRBJ1-5; 9 bases map to TRBD1. CDR1 is MNHNS, CDR2 SASEGT, per germline. With V trimmed by 2 bases and J by 3 bases, 8 bases remained unmatched. CDR3 length equals 17 residues. The CDR3 region has the DNA TGTGCCAGCAGTGAATTTGTGGGACAGGGCCTCAATCAGCCCCAGCATTTT. This encodes CASSEFVGQGLNQPQHF.

The V call is TRBV21-1, the J call TRBJ1-5; the D segment call TRBD1 is taken from the table without a DNA check. TRBV21-1 corresponds to a pseudogene. The length of the CDR3 is 20 residues. CDR3 sequence (DNA): TGTGCCAGCAGCAAATACAGGGGACAGGGGGCCCATCATAGCAATCAGCCCCAGCATTTT. It translates to CASSKYRGQGAHHSNQPQHF.

This clone appeared a single time. V usage is TRBV2 and J usage is TRBJ1-1, with D perhaps matching TRBD1 (5 bases). This CDR3 comprises 17 residues. Trimming left V 1 base short and J 0 bases short, with 15 bases between. CDR1 and CDR2 (germline): SNHLY, FYNNEI. The CDR3 here is CASSEGGGTFMNTEAFF. The CDR3 DNA follows: TGTGCCAGCAGTGAAGGGGGAGGGACTTTCATGAACACTGAAGCTTTCTTT.

In nucleotides, the CDR3 is TGTGCCAGCAGCTTAAGGACAGTACGGGCAGATACGCAGTATTTT. Residues: CASSLRTVRADTQYF. The rearrangement links TRBV5-6 to TRBJ2-3, with D perhaps TRBD1 (6 bases). CDR1 and CDR2 (germline): SGHDT, YYEEEE. Trimming shortened V by 2 bases and J by 4 bases, and 14 bases separated the two germline ends. This CDR3 has 15 residues.

This chain connects TRBV10-3 to TRBJ1-1, with D possibly matching TRBD1 (5 bases). Germline assignment: CDR1 ENHRY and CDR2 SYGVKD. The length of the CDR3 is 14 residues. V lost 5 bases to trimming and J lost 3 bases, with 13 bases between them. The CDR3 DNA is TGTGCCATCAGTACTTCAGGGATGGACACTGAAGCTTTCTTT. Translating it yields CAISTSGMDTEAFF.

The CDR3 protein is CASSLRGGAWANYGYTF. CDR3 coding DNA: TGTGCCAGCAGTTTACGAGGGGGCGCTTGGGCTAACTATGGCTACACCTTC. This chain uses TRBV27 with TRBJ1-2, with 7 bases lining up with TRBD1. After removal of 2 bases from V and 0 bases from J, the junction contained 9 bases not matched to a gene. The CDR3 consists of 17 residues. CDR1 is MNHEY and CDR2 is SMNVEV in the germline V gene (reference sequence).

The rearrangement links TRBV19 to TRBJ2-7, with 10 nucleotides matching TRBD2. Germline V gene lookup returns CDR1 LNHDA and CDR2 SQIVND (reference sequence). The V and J ends lost 0 bases and 3 bases, in that order; junction bases with no gene match: 11. This CDR3 is 18 amino acids long. The CDR3 here is CASSIDGASGSSFYEQYF. The CDR3, as DNA: TGTGCCAGTAGTATAGATGGGGCTAGCGGGAGTTCCTTCTACGAGCAGTACTTC.

This chain joins TRBV7-2 and TRBJ1-4; 8 bases match TRBD1. CDR1 and CDR2 (germline): SGHTA, FQGNSA. The CDR3 consists of 16 residues. V shed 5 bases, J shed 10 bases, and the junction held 15 bases outside the gene matches. The CDR3 loop reads CASSPGTGEGIGKLFF. In nucleotides, the CDR3 is TGTGCCAGCAGCCCCGGGACAGGAGAAGGAATAGGAAAACTGTTTTTT.

The chain joins TRBV7-6 to TRBJ2-1; D may be TRBD2 (6 bases). Per the germline V gene, CDR1 is SGHVS and CDR2 is FNYEAQ. V shed 5 bases and J shed 9 bases, with 17 bases lying between them. This CDR3 is built from 14 residues. CDR3 residues: CASSPTRLVTEQFF. The CDR3 coding sequence is TGTGCCAGCAGCCCGACCCGACTAGTGACTGAGCAGTTCTTC.

V gene TRBV2 combines with J gene TRBJ1-6; maybe TRBD1 (6 bases). Germline V CDR1 and CDR2: SNHLY, FYNNEI. Trimming took 3 bases from V and 6 from J, leaving 15 bases between them. The CDR3 has 16 residues. Here the CDR3 reads CASSDLAGGGNSPLHF. CDR3 nucleotide sequence: TGTGCCAGCAGTGACCTCGCTGGGGGCGGTAATTCACCCCTCCACTTT.

The CDR3 reads CASSAHSGSGYGYTF. CDR3 bases: TGTGCCAGCAGCGCCCATAGCGGGTCCGGCTATGGCTACACCTTC. The rearrangement links TRBV9 to TRBJ1-2; D not resolved. V shed 3 bases and J shed 4 bases, with 16 bases lying between them. Germline V gene data show CDR1 as SGDLS and CDR2 as YYNGEE. CDR3 size: 15 residues.

The chain couples TRBV27 to TRBJ2-1, with 15 bases matching TRBD2. Germline V gene sequence: CDR1 MNHEY, CDR2 SMNVEV (reference sequence). V shed 6 bases, J shed 7 bases, and the junction held 4 bases outside the gene matches. The CDR3 extends over 15 amino acids. CDR3 protein: CASSTGTSGGNEQFF. CDR3 coding DNA: TGTGCCAGCAGCACCGGGACTAGCGGGGGGAATGAGCAGTTCTTC.

V and J are TRBV5-1 and TRBJ1-2; 7 bases line up with TRBD1. Germline trimming cut 4 bases from V and 2 bases from J; bases unmatched to any gene: 8. The CDR3 is 15 amino acids. Germline CDR1 SGHRS, CDR2 YFSETQ. In DNA form, the CDR3 reads TGCGCCAGCAGCCCGGTACAGGGGCGGAACTATGGCTACACCTTC. Protein: CASSPVQGRNYGYTF.